This T cell receptor (beta chain) was sequenced during a study of shared T cell receptors in the human thymus. Generated by immunoSEQ multiplex PCR, the TCRdb table keeps only in-frame clones and is missing some. The data show hundreds of thousands of clones, with 87% seen just once and approximately 0.0097% held by the top ten. Germline V CDR1 and CDR2: SGHTA, FQGNSA. The V gene end was trimmed by 3 bases and the J gene end by 3 bases; junction bases not matched to a gene: 10. The CDR3 totals 16 residues. The sample also formed part of further work on human thymus T cells. Per that paper: Donation came from healthy Finnish infants having corrective surgery for congenital heart defects. Corrective heart surgery yielded the resections from which the thymus tissue came. Apparent bias marked the V and J gene usage of thymic and blood repertoires. Related studies noted strongly shared thymic repertoires across unrelated people.

The sequenced sample consisted of thymocytes. This sequence originates from a boy under two years old with a congenital heart defect. The V gene is TRBV7-2, the J gene TRBJ2-7, with 8 nucleotides matching TRBD1. The CDR3 DNA sequence: TGTGCCAGCAGCTTCCCACCAGGGGGCCGAGACTACGAGCAGTACTTC. Encoded protein: CASSFPPGGRDYEQYF.